Listed below are T cell receptor beta chains from one sample, sequenced in a study of blood T cells in healthy people across ages. Each CDR3 protein gets one entry after TCRdb re-called the 5' RACE reads with MiXCR. The sample contains about 1.7 million distinct CDR3 sequences, 28% of which appear only once. The specimen was blood. The receptors derive from a woman between 25 and 40 years old in good health. Each CDR3 is given without its conserved first and last residue. Fields, in order: CDR3 protein, J gene, V gene.

ASSLGREVWDNEQF,TRBJ2-1,TRBV5-1
AIAEAKGNTEAF,TRBJ1-1,TRBV10-3
ASGLDGGSYNEQF,TRBJ2-1,TRBV5-4
SAREGAGDEQY,TRBJ2-7,TRBV20-1
ASSAGDGNTIY,TRBJ1-3,TRBV10-2
ASSEWGTNTDTQY,TRBJ2-3,TRBV2
SARVPGSGPKNEQY,TRBJ2-7,TRBV20-1
ASSLGPPGQGKNTEAF,TRBJ1-1,TRBV7-9
ASSQNGVGISSYEQY,TRBJ2-7,TRBV3-1
ASSHPRLAGGPNEQF,TRBJ2-1,TRBV16
ASSLAVGAQGNEQF,TRBJ2-1,TRBV7-2
ASSKGGATDTQY,TRBJ2-3,TRBV6-6
ASSSSGPPDTQY,TRBJ2-3,TRBV5-1
ASSEAGDYYGYT,TRBJ1-2,TRBV2
AGQGAGETQY,TRBJ2-5,TRBV2
ASSPIRDRDHEQY,TRBJ2-7,TRBV7-9
ASGGGYSNQPQH,TRBJ1-5,TRBV12-3/TRBV12-4
ASSLLEGGQPQH,TRBJ1-5,TRBV28
SAGDGRGRNEQF,TRBJ2-1,TRBV20-1
ASSWRLAALAYEQF,TRBJ2-1,TRBV7-9
ASSLSFGGNIQY,TRBJ2-4,TRBV28
SVEENSSGANVLT,TRBJ2-6,TRBV29-1
ASSPGPGQGSQETQY,TRBJ2-5,TRBV18
AIIGPRMAKNIQY,TRBJ2-4,TRBV4-3
ATSRVQREGHNEQF,TRBJ2-1,TRBV15
ASSLEGTKAGEQF,TRBJ2-1,TRBV11-2
ASSLGEVSYEQY,TRBJ2-7,TRBV5-5
RGVGGSNYGYT,TRBJ1-2,TRBV20-1
ASSLNGGAYNEQF,TRBJ2-1,TRBV5-1
ASSSPSARSYNEQF,TRBJ2-1,TRBV12-3/TRBV12-4
ASSLGRRDIQY,TRBJ2-4,TRBV5-5
ASSVVPGGDYT,TRBJ1-2,TRBV9
ASSLGVRQTMEGYT,TRBJ1-2,TRBV7-2
SVTTGIFRNEQY,TRBJ2-7,TRBV29-1
AIRAEGRGDQY,TRBJ2-5,TRBV10-3
SARSPTSGMHNEQF,TRBJ2-1,TRBV20-1
ASSEGQPNTEAF,TRBJ1-1,TRBV5-1
ASSLTGQGTQY,TRBJ2-5,TRBV12-3/TRBV12-4
SARLDGTEQY,TRBJ2-7,TRBV20-1
ASGLDREPLH,TRBJ1-6,TRBV12-5
ASRDLGGYSYNSPLH,TRBJ1-6,TRBV3-1
ASGTATYNEQF,TRBJ2-1,TRBV27
SVESGGGETQY,TRBJ2-5,TRBV29-1
ASSSHPVGGTTGELF,TRBJ2-2,TRBV5-5
ASSHATEAYNEQF,TRBJ2-1,TRBV21-1
ASSSTESTGQF,TRBJ2-1,TRBV6-5
ASSSITSGRYEQY,TRBJ2-7,TRBV7-2
ASSYLGTTEAF,TRBJ1-1,TRBV6-6
ATTLLAGEYNEQF,TRBJ2-1,TRBV12-5
AGLRHSTLTDTQY,TRBJ2-3,TRBV21-1
ASRELAGRRETQY,TRBJ2-5,TRBV7-2
ASSLYPDTQY,TRBJ2-3,TRBV5-6
ASSLGKWGGGETQY,NA,TRBV7-2
ASSPRPTSFKETQY,TRBJ2-5,TRBV7-3
SVEAQGARNEQF,TRBJ2-1,TRBV29-1